Only one count was recorded for the clone carrying this T cell receptor (beta chain). Seattle cases were enrolled at active infection and followed longitudinally. This record comes from a study of blood T cell repertoires in COVID-19. TCRdb keeps only in-frame clones here, not all; method: immunoSEQ multiplex PCR. The sample records approximately 330,000 clones, 90% being singletons. Trimming took 9 bases from V and 1 from J, leaving 18 bases between them. The CDR3 runs 15 residues. Per the germline V gene, CDR1 is SNHLY and CDR2 is FYNNEI. V gene TRBV2 combines with J gene TRBJ1-1, with unresolved D. The source is a woman in her thirties or forties with COVID-19, enrolled during active disease. The sample was peripheral blood. This CDR3 is CARVTGRGWNTEAFF. Here the CDR3 DNA reads TGTGCCAGAGTGACTGGGAGAGGTTGGAACACTGAAGCTTTCTTT.